The rows below give T cell receptor beta chains drawn from one sample of a study of T cell changes during pregnancy in multiple sclerosis. Sequencing used immunoSEQ multiplex PCR; TCRdb keeps in-frame clones, though not all of them. This repertoire shows almost 50,000 clones, approximately 90% found once; its top ten account for 10%. Sequences were derived from CD8+ T cells from peripheral blood mononuclear cells, sampled after pregnancy. Receptor source: a female donor with multiple sclerosis, enrolled in a pregnancy study. Each CDR3 is given with its conserved first and last residue. Each record gives: V gene, J gene, D gene, CDR3 protein. The D gene is left open where the match is weak.

v_gene: TRBV4-1; j_gene: TRBJ2-1; d_gene: .; CDR3aa: CASSQGGNEQFF
v_gene: TRBV2; j_gene: TRBJ1-4; d_gene: TRBD1; CDR3aa: CASRQGGEKLFF
v_gene: TRBV11-2; j_gene: TRBJ1-1; d_gene: .; CDR3aa: CASSLYSMNTEAFF
v_gene: TRBV5-6; j_gene: TRBJ1-4; d_gene: .; CDR3aa: CASSATQGQLFF
v_gene: TRBV5-1; j_gene: TRBJ1-5; d_gene: TRBD1; CDR3aa: CASSPGPTGGGNQPQHF
v_gene: TRBV6-5; j_gene: TRBJ1-2; d_gene: .; CDR3aa: CASSPVTAGHGYTF
v_gene: TRBV14; j_gene: TRBJ1-2; d_gene: .; CDR3aa: CASSPSGDYGYTF
v_gene: TRBV6-1; j_gene: TRBJ2-1; d_gene: TRBD1; CDR3aa: CASRSGGLNEQFF
v_gene: TRBV2; j_gene: TRBJ1-2; d_gene: .; CDR3aa: CASSPPVDYGYTF
v_gene: TRBV9; j_gene: TRBJ2-7; d_gene: TRBD1; CDR3aa: CASSVFPGGSYEQYF
v_gene: TRBV19; j_gene: TRBJ2-5; d_gene: .; CDR3aa: CASRGGPSDGETQYF
v_gene: TRBV19; j_gene: TRBJ1-1; d_gene: TRBD1; CDR3aa: CASSIEVEGTEAFF
v_gene: TRBV5-6; j_gene: TRBJ1-1; d_gene: TRBD1; CDR3aa: CASSSGQRTEAFF
v_gene: TRBV6-6; j_gene: TRBJ2-5; d_gene: .; CDR3aa: CASSYSPETQYF
v_gene: TRBV13; j_gene: TRBJ1-1; d_gene: TRBD1; CDR3aa: CASSLYTGGTEAFF
v_gene: TRBV7-3; j_gene: TRBJ2-2; d_gene: .; CDR3aa: CASSPADLNTGELFF
v_gene: TRBV6-5; j_gene: TRBJ1-2; d_gene: .; CDR3aa: CASSYLGGVREGYTF
v_gene: TRBV9; j_gene: TRBJ2-2; d_gene: TRBD2; CDR3aa: CASSAPSGGTGELFF
v_gene: TRBV27; j_gene: TRBJ2-4; d_gene: .; CDR3aa: CASSPILQGETNIQYF
v_gene: TRBV7-9; j_gene: TRBJ1-2; d_gene: .; CDR3aa: CASSLDGIYGYTF
v_gene: TRBV30; j_gene: TRBJ2-1; d_gene: TRBD2; CDR3aa: CAWATSVSYNEQFF
v_gene: TRBV27; j_gene: TRBJ1-1; d_gene: .; CDR3aa: CASSFVGNTEAFF
v_gene: TRBV15; j_gene: TRBJ2-5; d_gene: TRBD1; CDR3aa: CATSRATGDEETQYF
v_gene: TRBV19; j_gene: TRBJ2-3; d_gene: .; CDR3aa: CASQTPSQGGDTQYF
v_gene: TRBV7-3; j_gene: TRBJ2-5; d_gene: TRBD2; CDR3aa: CASSPGLAGGYGETQYF
v_gene: TRBV19; j_gene: TRBJ2-1; d_gene: TRBD1; CDR3aa: CASSRGPPGNEQFF
v_gene: TRBV6-1; j_gene: TRBJ2-7; d_gene: .; CDR3aa: CASRTRTDSSYEQYF
v_gene: TRBV9; j_gene: TRBJ2-5; d_gene: TRBD2; CDR3aa: CASSPHKGLAGGQETQYF
v_gene: TRBV19; j_gene: TRBJ1-1; d_gene: TRBD1; CDR3aa: CASSLTGGSEAFF
v_gene: TRBV5-4; j_gene: TRBJ1-1; d_gene: .; CDR3aa: CASSEMDTEAFF
v_gene: TRBV15; j_gene: TRBJ1-5; d_gene: TRBD1; CDR3aa: CATSSPDRDSNQPQHF
v_gene: TRBV9; j_gene: TRBJ1-1; d_gene: .; CDR3aa: CASSPHDKNTEAFF